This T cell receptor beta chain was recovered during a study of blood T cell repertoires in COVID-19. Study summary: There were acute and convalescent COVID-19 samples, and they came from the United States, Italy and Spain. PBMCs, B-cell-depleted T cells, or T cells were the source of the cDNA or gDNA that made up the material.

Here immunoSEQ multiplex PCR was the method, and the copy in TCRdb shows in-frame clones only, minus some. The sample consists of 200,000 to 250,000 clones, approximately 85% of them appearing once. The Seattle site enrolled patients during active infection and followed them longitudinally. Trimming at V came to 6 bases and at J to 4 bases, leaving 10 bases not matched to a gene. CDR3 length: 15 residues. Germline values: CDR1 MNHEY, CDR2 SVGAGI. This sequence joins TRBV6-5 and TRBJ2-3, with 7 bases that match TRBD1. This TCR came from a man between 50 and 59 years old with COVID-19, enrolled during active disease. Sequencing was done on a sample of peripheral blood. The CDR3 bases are TGTGCCAGCAGCCGCCGGGACAGTATCGCAGATACGCAGTATTTT. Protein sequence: CASSRRDSIADTQYF.